This T cell receptor beta chain was documented in a study of beta chain features in type 1 diabetes (dated by TCRdb to the late 2010s). Regarding the research as a whole: Mean age, gender distribution, total cell number and subset yield did not differ between patients and healthy donors. Across all samples, fewer than 130 million sorted cells were examined, and cell number per subset correlated strongly with RNA yield. The study compared the TCRB repertoires of sorted circulating CD4+ T cell subsets in recently diagnosed type 1 diabetes patients with those in matched healthy donors. Regulatory and stem cell-like memory subsets were obtained from only 8 patients and about 8 healthy donors, while naive and central memory subsets were obtained from all 30 or so donors.

The CDR1 and CDR2 encoded by the germline V gene are SGHDT and YYEEEE. Including cysteine and phenylalanine, the CDR3 has 14 amino acids. CDR3 DNA is the only sequence kept; it has 42 bases, read in frame from the first base. V loses 7 bases of germline sequence and J loses 0 bases, and the interval between the two ends is 13 bases. The High Capacity cDNA Reverse Transcription Kit was used to reverse transcribe all of the isolated RNA, meaning that expressed TCRB transcripts were what got sequenced. Deep immunoSEQ sequencing was performed on naive, central memory and regulatory T cell samples, with an average of roughly 3.5 million total reads per sample. After sorted cells were lysed in RLT buffer, RNA was extracted with DNase-treated RNeasy Micro or Mini kits, with the choice depending on cell number. Each cell subset was processed on its own to prevent cross-contamination, while patient and healthy donor samples were processed together. Using the immunoSEQ multiplex PCR, TCRB sequences were amplified from cDNA into 87-bp fragments spanning the CDR3 region. Amplicons were sequenced on the Illumina HiSeq platform. Per the original workflow: Synthetic template baselines were used to correct PCR bias computationally, reads within Hamming distance 2 were collapsed, and singletons that could not be merged were discarded. Reads were aligned to IMGT to assign V, D and J genes, CDR3 length, and insertions or deletions at six rearrangement sites. Within each subset, clonotype counts were normalized to sorted cell number, after which true diversity and Gini coefficients were computed with the tcR R package. Repertoire sharing was quantified using the overlap coefficient calculated on TCRB nucleotide sequences. This is the immuneACCESS table as TCRdb keeps it, with only in-frame sequences that have V and J called. A part of the clones is gone; compared with another copy, unresolved V genes explain less than half, and the rest is unexplained. V, J and clone size were drawn from that table, and D and trimming were deduced from the DNA. The sample table contains roughly 170,000 clones; only one count was recorded for 13% of them. The ten biggest clones cover roughly 0.6% of the sample.

Overall study results and their limits: Because cDNA rather than genomic DNA was sequenced, highly expressing activated cells could have been over-represented, although no difference in activation and CD3 levels was found between groups. PCR may preferentially amplify shorter templates, but because patient and control samples were amplified and corrected together, any resulting skew would affect both groups equally. Because the HLA sub-analyses included only small numbers of individuals, any influence of HLA type on TCRB rearrangement was left unresolved. Naive, central memory and regulatory TCRB repertoires appeared to be more alike among patients than among healthy donors. Fewer insertions and more nucleotide deletions at VDJ recombination sites were observed in patients with type 1 diabetes, implying thymic rearrangement abnormalities. Type 1 diabetes patients showed a moderate but significant shortening of TCRB CDR3 length in all four CD4+ subsets.

From each donor, a single peripheral blood sample of about 120 mL on average was drawn into heparinised tubes. Using a panel that included CD45RO, CCR7, CD25, CD127, CD95 and CD27, naive, central memory, regulatory and stem cell-like memory CD4+ T cells were sorted on a BD FACSAria II. Purity was above 95% for every sorted population. PBMCs were separated immediately by Lymphoprep density gradient centrifugation and were stained directly, without being cultured. Samples were stained and sorted in pairs, with one healthy donor and one patient per experiment, so that batch effects were minimized. This clone turned up a few times. Its antigen remains unidentified. No much larger clone is present one base from it, and per-base qualities are unavailable.

This chain is built from TRBV5-6 and TRBJ1-2, with an unclear D gene assignment. Sequencing input: central memory CD4+ T cells from blood. This clonotype originated in a woman aged 18-30 years in good health. The nucleotide sequence reads TGTGCCAGCGTTCTACGTACAGCTAACTATGGCTACACCTTC. Its translation reads: CASVLRTANYGYTF.